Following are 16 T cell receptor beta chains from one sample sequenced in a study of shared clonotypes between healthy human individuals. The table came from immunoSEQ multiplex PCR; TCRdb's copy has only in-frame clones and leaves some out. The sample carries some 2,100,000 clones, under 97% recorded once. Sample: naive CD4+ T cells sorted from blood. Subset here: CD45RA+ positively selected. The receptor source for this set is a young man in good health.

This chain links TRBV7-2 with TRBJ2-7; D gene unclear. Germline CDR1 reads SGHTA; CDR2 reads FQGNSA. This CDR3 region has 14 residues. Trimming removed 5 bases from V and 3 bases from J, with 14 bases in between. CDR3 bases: TGTGCCAGCAGCCGGGCGAATTGGGGCTACGAGCAGTACTTC. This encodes CASSRANWGYEQYF.

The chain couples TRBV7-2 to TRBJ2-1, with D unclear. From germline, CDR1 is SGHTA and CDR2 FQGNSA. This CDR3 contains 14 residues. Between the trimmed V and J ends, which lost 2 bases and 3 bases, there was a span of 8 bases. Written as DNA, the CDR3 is TGTGCCAGCAGCTTAACTGGCAGCTACAATGAGCAGTTCTTC. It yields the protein CASSLTGSYNEQFF.

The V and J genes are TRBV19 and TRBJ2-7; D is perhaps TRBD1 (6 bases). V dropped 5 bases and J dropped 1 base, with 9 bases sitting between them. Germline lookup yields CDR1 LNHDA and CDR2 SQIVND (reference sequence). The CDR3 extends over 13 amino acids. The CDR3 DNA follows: TGTGCCAGTAGTGAGGGGGTTTCCTACGAGCAGTACTTC. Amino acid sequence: CASSEGVSYEQYF.

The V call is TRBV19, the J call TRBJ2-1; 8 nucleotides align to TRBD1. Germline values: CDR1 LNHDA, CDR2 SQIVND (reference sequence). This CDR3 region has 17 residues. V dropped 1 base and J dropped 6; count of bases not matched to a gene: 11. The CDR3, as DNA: TGTGCCAGTAGTATAGCAGGGACAGGCCTCACCTCCAATGAGCAGTTCTTC. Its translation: CASSIAGTGLTSNEQFF.

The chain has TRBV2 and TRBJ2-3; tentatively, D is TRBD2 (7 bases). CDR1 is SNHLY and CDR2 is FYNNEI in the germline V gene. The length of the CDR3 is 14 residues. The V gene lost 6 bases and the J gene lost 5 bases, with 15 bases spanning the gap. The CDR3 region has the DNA TGTGCCAGCAGGGGTTCTAGGGGGGGAGATACGCAGTATTTT. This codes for CASRGSRGGDTQYF.

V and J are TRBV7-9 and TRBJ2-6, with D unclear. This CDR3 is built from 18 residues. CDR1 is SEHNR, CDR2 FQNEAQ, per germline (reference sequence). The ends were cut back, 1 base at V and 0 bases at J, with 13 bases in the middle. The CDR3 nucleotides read TGTGCCAGCAGCTTAGGTCAGTTCCGTGGCTCTGGGGCCAACGTCCTGACTTTC. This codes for CASSLGQFRGSGANVLTF.

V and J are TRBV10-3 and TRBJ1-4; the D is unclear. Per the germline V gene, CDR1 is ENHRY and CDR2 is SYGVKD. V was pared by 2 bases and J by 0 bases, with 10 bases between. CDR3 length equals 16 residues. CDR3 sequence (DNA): TGTGCCATCAGTGAGAGGGTATGGTCAACTAATGAAAAACTGTTTTTT. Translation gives CAISERVWSTNEKLFF.

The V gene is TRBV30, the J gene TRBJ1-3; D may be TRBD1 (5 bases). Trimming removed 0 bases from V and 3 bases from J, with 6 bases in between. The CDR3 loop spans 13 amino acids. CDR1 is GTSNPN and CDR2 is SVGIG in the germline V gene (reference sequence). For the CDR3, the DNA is TGTGCCTGGAGTGTGACAGTTGGAAACACCATATATTTT. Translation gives CAWSVTVGNTIYF.

CDR3 amino acids: CSAEWGMDTQYF. Written as DNA, the CDR3 is TGCAGCGCCGAGTGGGGGATGGATACGCAGTATTTT. The rearrangement joins TRBV29-1 to TRBJ2-3; D is possibly TRBD1 or TRBD2 (5 bases each). Germline CDR1 and CDR2: SQVTM and ANQGSEA. Trimming pared 7 bases from V and 6 bases from J, leaving 14 bases between. The CDR3 runs to 12 residues.

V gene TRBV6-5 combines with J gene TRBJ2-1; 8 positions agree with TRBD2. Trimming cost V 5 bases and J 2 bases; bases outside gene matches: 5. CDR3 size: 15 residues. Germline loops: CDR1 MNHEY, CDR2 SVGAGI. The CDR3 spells CASSRGGKTYNEQFF. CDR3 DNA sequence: TGTGCCAGCAGTCGGGGGGGCAAGACCTACAATGAGCAGTTCTTC.

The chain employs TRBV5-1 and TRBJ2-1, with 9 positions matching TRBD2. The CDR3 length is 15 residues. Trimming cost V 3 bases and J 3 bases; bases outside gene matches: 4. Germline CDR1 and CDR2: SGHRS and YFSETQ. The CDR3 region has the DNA TGCGCCAGCAGCTCAGGACTAGCGAACTACAATGAGCAGTTCTTC. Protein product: CASSSGLANYNEQFF.

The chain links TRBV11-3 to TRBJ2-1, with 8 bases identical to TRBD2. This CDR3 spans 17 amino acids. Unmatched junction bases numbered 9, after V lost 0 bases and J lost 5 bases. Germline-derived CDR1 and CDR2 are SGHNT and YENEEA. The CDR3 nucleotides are TGTGCCAGCAGCTTAGATGGGAGCGGGAGCGTCCACAATGAGCAGTTCTTC. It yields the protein CASSLDGSGSVHNEQFF.

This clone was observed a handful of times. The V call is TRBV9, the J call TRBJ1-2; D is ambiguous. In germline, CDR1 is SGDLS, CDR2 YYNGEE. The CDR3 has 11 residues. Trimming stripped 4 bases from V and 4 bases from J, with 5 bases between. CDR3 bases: TGTGCCAGCAGCCAACTCTATGGCTACACCTTC. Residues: CASSQLYGYTF.

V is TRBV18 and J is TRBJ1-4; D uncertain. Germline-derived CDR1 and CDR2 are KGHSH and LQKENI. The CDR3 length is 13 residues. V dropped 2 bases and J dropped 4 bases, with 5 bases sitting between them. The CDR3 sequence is CASSPALNEKLFF. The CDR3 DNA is TGTGCCAGCTCACCAGCCCTTAATGAAAAACTGTTTTTT.

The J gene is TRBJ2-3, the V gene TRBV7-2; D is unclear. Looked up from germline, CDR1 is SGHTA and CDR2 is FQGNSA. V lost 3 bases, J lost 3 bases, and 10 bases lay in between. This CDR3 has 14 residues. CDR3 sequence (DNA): TGTGCCAGCAGCTTTGCTAGAACTACAGATACGCAGTATTTT. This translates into CASSFARTTDTQYF.

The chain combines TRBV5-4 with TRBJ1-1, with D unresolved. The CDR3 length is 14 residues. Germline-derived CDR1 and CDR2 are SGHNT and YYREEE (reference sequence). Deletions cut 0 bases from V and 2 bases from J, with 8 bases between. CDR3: CASSLVDSNTEAFF. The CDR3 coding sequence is TGTGCCAGCAGCTTGGTAGACTCCAACACTGAAGCTTTCTTT.